This entry lists 18 T cell receptor beta chains sequenced from one sample in a study of T cell changes during pregnancy in multiple sclerosis. Libraries were prepared by immunoSEQ multiplex PCR; TCRdb keeps only in-frame clonotypes and omits some of them. Of about 40,000 clones in the sample, over 80% were seen once. Sequences were derived from peripheral blood, sampled in the first trimester of pregnancy. The source is a female donor in good health, enrolled as a control in a pregnancy study.

J is TRBJ1-1 and V is TRBV11-2; 7 positions agree with TRBD1. V lost 0 bases, J lost 0 bases, and 7 bases stayed unmatched. From germline, CDR1 is SGHAT and CDR2 FQNNGV. This CDR3 region has 17 residues. The CDR3 DNA reads TGTGCCAGCAGCTTAGAACAGGGGCAGTTCATGAACACTGAAGCTTTCTTT. This sequence encodes CASSLEQGQFMNTEAFF.

The chain has TRBV9 and TRBJ2-2, with no clear D. Germline V lookup: CDR1 SGDLS, CDR2 YYNGEE. CDR3 size: 15 residues. V dropped 0 bases and J dropped 7 bases, with 13 bases sitting between them. CDR3 nucleotides: TGTGCCAGCAGCGTAGTCGGTACGTTCGGCGGGGAGCTGTTTTTT. It translates to CASSVVGTFGGELFF.

The chain uses TRBV30 and TRBJ2-1; D is perhaps TRBD1 (6 bases). V dropped 3 bases and J dropped 3 bases, with 15 bases sitting between them. Germline CDR1 GTSNPN, CDR2 SVGIG (reference sequence). The CDR3 loop spans 15 amino acids. CDR3 region: CAWRKQGLGYNEQFF. The CDR3, as DNA: TGTGCCTGGAGGAAACAGGGTTTGGGCTACAATGAGCAGTTCTTC.

V is TRBV13 and J is TRBJ2-4; 7 bases fit TRBD1. This CDR3 spans 17 amino acids. The J segment lost 0 bases and the V segment lost 0 bases, leaving 5 bases of the junction unmatched. Looked up from germline, CDR1 is PRHDT and CDR2 is FYEKMQ (reference sequence). The CDR3 loop is CASSLGRQGVAKNIQYF. The CDR3 DNA follows: TGTGCCAGCAGCTTAGGTCGGCAGGGGGTAGCCAAAAACATTCAGTACTTC.

This clone was counted only a few times. In DNA form, the CDR3 reads TGTGCCAGCAGCGTGGGACAGGGGGATCAGCCCCAGCATTTT. It encodes CASSVGQGDQPQHF. The V call is TRBV9, the J call TRBJ1-5; 11 nucleotides match TRBD1. The V gene end was trimmed by 2 bases and the J gene end by 5 bases; junction bases not matched to a gene: 0. Germline CDR1 SGDLS, CDR2 YYNGEE. This CDR3 is built from 14 residues.

The chain links TRBV5-4 to TRBJ1-4, with TRBD1 matching over 7 bases. V trimming: 4 bases; J trimming: 7 bases; junction bases outside the gene matches: 4. The CDR3 is 13 amino acids. The germline CDR1 and CDR2 sequences are SGHNT and YYREEE (reference sequence). The CDR3 region is CASSEQGREKLFF. CDR3 nucleotides: TGTGCCAGCAGCGAACAGGGGCGTGAAAAACTGTTTTTT. The variable domain in full, completed from reference TRBV5-4 and TRBJ1-4, reads ETGVTQSPTHLIKTRGQQVTLRCSSQSGHNTVSWYQQALGQGPQFIFQYYREEENGRGNFPPRFSGLQFPNYSSELNVNALELDDSALYLCASSEQGREKLFFGSGTQLSVL.

The chain recombines TRBV11-3 with TRBJ2-3; 9 bases are a match to TRBD2. The germline V gene has CDR1 SGHNT and CDR2 YENEEA. Unmatched junction bases numbered 16, after V lost 1 base and J lost 8 bases. The CDR3 runs 18 residues. In DNA form, the CDR3 reads TGTGCCAGCAGCTTAGTCGCGGGAGGGCCCACATCTCCGGTTACGCAGTATTTT. Protein product: CASSLVAGGPTSPVTQYF. Looking up the rest from reference TRBV11-3 and TRBJ2-3 gives the full variable domain: EAGVVQSPRYKIIEKKQPVAFWCNPISGHNTLYWYLQNLGQGPELLIRYENEEAVDDSQLPKDRFSAERLKGVDSTLKIQPAELGDSAVYLCASSLVAGGPTSPVTQYFGPGTRLTVL.

The V call is TRBV30, the J call TRBJ1-1; a possible D gene is TRBD1 (5 bases). Germline-derived CDR1 and CDR2 are GTSNPN and SVGIG (reference sequence). Trimming pared 2 bases from V and 1 base from J, leaving 11 bases between. CDR3 length: 14 amino acids. The DNA of the CDR3 is TGTGCCTGGAGTCCCGGGGGGGGGAACACTGAAGCTTTCTTT. This gives the protein CAWSPGGGNTEAFF. Filled out from reference TRBV30 and TRBJ1-1, the complete variable domain reads SQTIHQWPATLVQPVGSPLSLECTVEGTSNPNLYWYRQAAGRGLQLLFYSVGIGQISSEVPQNLSASRPQDRQFILSSKKLLLSDSGFYLCAWSPGGGNTEAFFGQGTRLTVV.

This chain connects TRBV11-1 to TRBJ1-6; possible D gene TRBD1, 5 bases. Trimming took 3 bases from V and 6 from J, leaving 12 bases between them. CDR1 is SGHAT and CDR2 is FQDESV in the germline V gene (reference sequence). This CDR3 is built from 15 residues. DNA of the CDR3: TGTGCCAGCAGCTTGTCCTTCGACAGTAATTCACCCCTCCACTTT. This sequence encodes CASSLSFDSNSPLHF.

J is TRBJ1-6 and V is TRBV9; TRBD1 is a possible D gene (5 bases). The germline gives CDR1 SGDLS, CDR2 YYNGEE. V lost 1 base to trimming and J lost 10 bases, with 12 bases between them. The CDR3 sequence is 14 residues long. The CDR3 DNA reads TGTGCCAGCAGCGTATACTCTGGGGGGTCACCCCTCCACTTT. Its translation: CASSVYSGGSPLHF.

The chain has TRBV7-3 and TRBJ2-2, with TRBD2 identical over 10 bases. Per germline, CDR1 SGHTA and CDR2 FQGTGA. Trimming at V came to 1 base and at J to 1 base, leaving 0 bases not matched to a gene. There are 16 residues in the CDR3. CDR3 in amino acids: CASSLIAGGNTGELFF. CDR3 sequence (DNA): TGTGCCAGCAGCTTAATAGCGGGAGGGAACACCGGGGAGCTGTTTTTT. Full variable domain (missing parts from reference TRBV7-3 and TRBJ2-2): GAGVSQTPSNKVTEKGKYVELRCDPISGHTALYWYRQSLGQGPEFLIYFQGTGAADDSGLPNDRFFAVRPEGSVSTLKIQRTERGDSAVYLCASSLIAGGNTGELFFGEGSRLTVL.

The rearrangement joins TRBV27 to TRBJ2-7; 8 bases fit TRBD1. J gave up 0 bases and V 5 bases, and 6 bases lay outside the gene matches. Germline assignment: CDR1 MNHEY and CDR2 SMNVEV (reference sequence). The CDR3 is 15 residues long. CDR3 loop: CASSPMDRDSYEQYF. The CDR3 nucleotides read TGTGCCAGCAGTCCCATGGACAGGGACTCCTACGAGCAGTACTTC.

V is TRBV4-3 and J is TRBJ2-6; 9 positions agree with TRBD1. With 4 bases clipped from V and 2 bases from J, the junction kept 12 bases outside the gene matches. Germline CDR1 LGHNA, CDR2 YSLEER. This CDR3 has 19 amino acids. The CDR3 loop is CASSPEKGQGKPGANVLTF. Here the CDR3 DNA reads TGCGCCAGCAGCCCAGAAAAGGGACAGGGAAAACCTGGGGCCAACGTCCTGACTTTC.

The chain recombines TRBV29-1 with TRBJ1-5; 7 bases fit TRBD1. CDR1 is SQVTM and CDR2 is ANQGSEA in the germline V gene. V lost 5 bases and J lost 4; bases outside the gene matches: 5. This CDR3 is built from 13 residues. The CDR3 protein is CSVTRDSNQPQHF. The CDR3 DNA reads as TGCAGCGTTACCCGGGACAGTAATCAGCCCCAGCATTTT.

This sequence joins TRBV6-1 and TRBJ1-5, with D unclear. From germline, CDR1 is MNHNS and CDR2 SASEGT. This CDR3 spans 15 amino acids. V dropped 3 bases and J dropped 1 base, with 10 bases sitting between them. The CDR3 DNA reads TGTGCCAGCAGTGAGAGAGGCGGGAGCAATCAGCCCCAGCATTTT. Its protein is CASSERGGSNQPQHF.

The sample holds one count of this clone. The gene calls are TRBV5-5 and TRBJ1-5; 7 bases fit TRBD1. V shed 4 bases, J shed 7 bases, and the junction held 5 bases outside the gene matches. The CDR3 is made up of 13 amino acids. The germline V gene has CDR1 SGHKS and CDR2 YYEKEE (reference sequence). The CDR3 DNA reads as TGTGCCAGCAGCCCGACAGGGTCGCAGCCCCAGCATTTT. Translated: CASSPTGSQPQHF.

CDR3 sequence reads: CASSPGTGTHNQPQHF. CDR3 coding DNA: TGTGCCAGCTCACCGGGGACAGGGACTCACAATCAGCCCCAGCATTTT. The chain joins TRBV18 to TRBJ1-5; TRBD1 matches at 9 bases. Trimming took 3 bases from V and 3 from J; bases not matched to a gene: 6. The CDR3 contains 16 residues. Germline V lookup: CDR1 KGHSH, CDR2 LQKENI.

This sequence joins TRBV7-9 and TRBJ2-7; 13 nucleotides line up with TRBD2. V was clipped by 5 bases and J by 5 bases; unmatched bases: 6. Germline loops: CDR1 SEHNR, CDR2 FQNEAQ (reference sequence). The CDR3 is made up of 15 amino acids. The CDR3 loop is CASSRTSGSGHEQYF. The DNA of the CDR3 is TGTGCCAGCAGCAGGACTAGCGGGAGTGGCCACGAGCAGTACTTC.